The 14 T cell receptor beta chains presented below share a single source sample, sequenced in a study of T cell responses to AZD1222 COVID-19 vaccine. Sequencing used immunoSEQ multiplex PCR; TCRdb keeps in-frame clones, though not all of them. The table lists 90,000 to 140,000 clones, approximately 87% of them singletons. The material sequenced was peripheral blood, taken on day 0 of AZD1222 vaccination. All receptors come from an adult in good health.

The chain recombines TRBV19 with TRBJ1-1; no clear D gene. The CDR3 has 15 residues. V shed 0 bases and J shed 4 bases, with 12 bases lying between them. Germline loops: CDR1 LNHDA, CDR2 SQIVND (reference sequence). The CDR3 DNA sequence: TGTGCCAGTAGTATAGATGGAGGGATCAGCACTGAAGCTTTCTTT. Its translation: CASSIDGGISTEAFF.

This rearrangement joins TRBV20-1 to TRBJ1-2; D remains unclear. Trimming shortened V by 6 bases and J by 1 base, and 6 bases separated the two germline ends. This CDR3 region has 11 residues. The germline V gene encodes CDR1 DFQATT and CDR2 SNEGSKA (reference sequence). CDR3 sequence (DNA): TGCAGTGCCCTGTTTAACTATGGCTACACCTTC. As protein: CSALFNYGYTF.

The chain recombines TRBV19 with TRBJ1-5, with 7 bases fitting TRBD1. CDR1 and CDR2 (germline): LNHDA, SQIVND (reference sequence). The trim removed 6 bases at V and 1 base at J, leaving 6 bases unmatched. This CDR3 comprises 15 residues. The DNA of the CDR3 is TGTGCCAGTAGGTTCAACAGGGGAAGCAATCAGCCCCAGCATTTT. Its protein product is CASRFNRGSNQPQHF. The full variable domain, rest sourced from reference TRBV19 and TRBJ1-5, is DGGITQSPKYLFRKEGQNVTLSCEQNLNHDAMYWYRQDPGQGLRLIYYSQIVNDFQKGDIAEGYSVSREKKESFPLTVTSAQKNPTAFYLCASRFNRGSNQPQHFGDGTRLSIL.

This chain connects TRBV28 to TRBJ1-2; 12 nucleotides line up with TRBD1. Germline V gene data show CDR1 as MDHEN and CDR2 as SYDVKM. The CDR3 consists of 15 residues. V trimming: 7 bases; J trimming: 4 bases; junction bases outside the gene matches: 7. CDR3 residues: CASIPGQGAGYGYTF. CDR3 coding DNA: TGTGCCAGCATTCCGGGACAGGGGGCGGGCTATGGCTACACCTTC.

The chain is built from TRBV9 and TRBJ1-5; weak D call: TRBD1 (5 bases). The V and J ends lost 1 base and 5 bases respectively, with 10 bases between them. There are 14 residues in the CDR3. From germline, CDR1 is SGDLS and CDR2 YYNGEE. CDR3: CASSVSGGDQPQHF. CDR3 DNA: TGTGCCAGCAGCGTAAGCGGGGGAGATCAGCCCCAGCATTTT.

This chain joins TRBV7-2 and TRBJ2-7, with TRBD2 identical over 12 bases. The CDR3 has 17 residues. CDR1 and CDR2 from the germline V gene are SGHTA and FQGNSA. The V and J ends lost 0 bases and 0 bases, in that order; junction bases with no gene match: 3. CDR3 residues: CASSLARTSGISYEQYF. DNA of the CDR3: TGTGCCAGCAGCTTAGCCCGGACTAGCGGGATCTCCTACGAGCAGTACTTC.

V is TRBV13 and J is TRBJ2-3; D remains ambiguous. The CDR3 contains 13 residues. Germline CDR1 and CDR2: PRHDT and FYEKMQ (reference sequence). V was pared by 5 bases and J by 8 bases, with 14 bases between. CDR3 sequence reads: CASSRTSRATQYF. CDR3 DNA sequence: TGTGCCAGCAGCCGAACCTCTAGGGCTACGCAGTATTTT.

This sequence joins TRBV7-2 and TRBJ1-2, with D uncertain. The V gene lost 1 base and the J gene lost 1 base, with 10 bases spanning the gap. There are 15 residues in the CDR3. Germline V gives CDR1 SGHTA, CDR2 FQGNSA. The CDR3 nucleotides read TGTGCCAGCAGCTTAGGGATAGGGAATAACTATGGCTACACCTTC. As protein: CASSLGIGNNYGYTF.

This clone was counted a few times. V and J are TRBV28 and TRBJ1-5; 7 positions agree with TRBD1. This CDR3 comprises 16 residues. Trimming at V came to 4 bases and at J to 0 bases, leaving 6 bases not matched to a gene. The germline CDR1 and CDR2 sequences are MDHEN and SYDVKM. Here the CDR3 reads CASSSQDRYSNQPQHF. The CDR3, as DNA: TGTGCCAGCAGTTCCCAGGACAGGTATAGCAATCAGCCCCAGCATTTT.

This clone appeared once. The V gene is TRBV24-1, the J gene TRBJ2-7; D is uncertain. V dropped 4 bases and J dropped 1 base, with 16 bases sitting between them. CDR3 length equals 16 residues. Looked up from germline, CDR1 is KGHDR and CDR2 is SFDVKD. CDR3 loop: CATSDLSQLLSYEQYF. CDR3 DNA: TGTGCCACCAGTGACCTTTCCCAATTACTATCCTACGAGCAGTACTTC.

The chain has TRBV5-1 and TRBJ1-1, with 7 bases aligning to TRBD1. The CDR3 is 15 amino acids. The V segment lost 5 bases and the J segment 10 bases; nucleotides outside the gene matches: 17. Per germline, CDR1 SGHRS and CDR2 YFSETQ. The CDR3 DNA sequence: TGCGCCAGCAGTACAGGGGCAACGAGAGGTCTCTCAGCTTTCTTT. Residues: CASSTGATRGLSAFF.

The V call is TRBV4-1, the J call TRBJ1-2, with D perhaps matching TRBD1 (5 bases). CDR3 length: 13 amino acids. Germline V CDR1 and CDR2: MGHRA, YSYEKL. V gave up 1 base and J gave up 4 bases, with 7 bases separating them. CDR3 loop: CASSQAGVYGYTF. In DNA form, the CDR3 reads TGCGCCAGCAGCCAAGCGGGGGTCTATGGCTACACCTTC.

The CDR3 nucleotides are TGCGCCAGCAGTCACCCCCTCGGGACAGCCAATTCACCCCTCCACTTT. Protein product: CASSHPLGTANSPLHF. This sequence joins TRBV23-1 and TRBJ1-6; 7 positions agree with TRBD1. TRBV23-1 is an ORF, with its function uncertain. This CDR3 is 16 amino acids long. V gave up 3 bases and J gave up 7 bases; unmatched junction bases: 9.

V gene TRBV19 combines with J gene TRBJ2-7, with D perhaps matching TRBD2 (6 bases). Germline CDR1 and CDR2: LNHDA and SQIVND (reference sequence). The CDR3 loop spans 13 amino acids. V was trimmed by 5 bases and J by 2 bases, leaving 10 bases between them. The DNA of the CDR3 is TGTGCCAGTAGTTTCGCGGGAACCTACGAGCAGTACTTC. Protein sequence: CASSFAGTYEQYF.